In its sample, the clone carrying this T cell receptor beta chain was seen a few times. What it recognizes is unknown. The CDR3 is 12 residues long. Germline loops: CDR1 SGHTA, CDR2 FQGNSA. Trimming cost V 5 bases and J 9 bases, with 11 bases left between them. This sample is drawn from a study of T-cell memory formation after mild COVID-19. Whole-study context: There were largely donor-specific TCR clusters.

Whole-study findings and limits: Clones that contracted clustered mainly in CM and EM if CD4+ and in EMRA if CD8+. A subset of responding clones appeared in pre-infection memory, suggesting cross-reactive memory joined.

The 5'RACE method, run with constant-segment primers, produced TCR alpha and TCR beta cDNA libraries (carrying sample barcodes and UMIs). Each CDR3 protein is one row after TCRdb ran MiXCR on the 5' RACE reads. This table has fewer than 200,000 distinct CDR3 sequences, 10% to 15% appearing once. The source is a man younger than 35 who had mild COVID-19 (a few samples of this study predate the infection). Cell type and time point are not known. Sequenced input: PBMCs or a T cell subset sorted from them (not recorded which). V gene TRBV7-2 combines with J gene TRBJ2-1; tentatively, D is TRBD1 (6 bases). The CDR3 DNA is TGTGCCAGCAGCCGCACCAGGGGTGAGCAGTTCTTC. Protein: CASSRTRGEQFF.